The 17 T cell receptor beta chains presented below share a single source sample, sequenced in a study of regulatory T cells in long-lasting Graves disease. Both iRepertoire HTBI primers and Arm-PCR of CDR3 regions were used to build the TCR beta libraries. A single record per CDR3 protein comes from TCRdb applying MiXCR to the multiplex PCR reads. The sample shows 360,000 or so distinct CDR3 sequences, 16% of them seen only once. Time point of the sample: newly diagnosed GD, antithyroid drugs for less than 3 months. PBMCs provided the RNA from which the TCR library was made. This sample was also put to use in a study of T cells in Graves' hyperthyroidism and ophthalmopathy.

Here the sequenced sample was peripheral blood mononuclear cells (PBMCs), taken at new diagnosis, from a patient treated with antithyroid drugs. These receptor sequences come from a woman aged 18-30 years with Graves disease.

This clonotype was recorded many times. The chain joins TRBV11-2 to TRBJ2-1, with TRBD2 as a possible D gene (5 bases). The CDR3 contains 15 residues. Trimming cost V 7 bases and J 2 bases, with 15 bases left between them. Germline lookup yields CDR1 SGHAT and CDR2 FQNNGV. The CDR3 sequence: CASTLDSTTYNEQFF. DNA of the CDR3: TGTGCCAGCACCTTGGACTCGACGACCTACAATGAGCAGTTCTTC.

This clonotype was observed a handful of times. The chain employs TRBV5-1 and TRBJ2-1; D might be TRBD2 (5 bases). The germline CDR1 and CDR2 sequences are SGHRS and YFSETQ. Trimming took 6 bases from V and 8 from J, leaving 18 bases between them. There are 14 residues in the CDR3. The CDR3 DNA is TGCGCCAGCAATCCCCTTAAGGGAGTCTATGAGCAGTTCTTC. Its protein is CASNPLKGVYEQFF.

The table lists this clonotype with many counts. The V call is TRBV11-2, the J call TRBJ1-6; D might be TRBD1 (6 bases). The CDR3 extends over 14 amino acids. In germline, CDR1 is SGHAT, CDR2 FQNNGV. With 5 bases removed from V and 7 bases from J, the gap between germline ends came to 12 bases. CDR3 sequence: CASSLGTKNSPLHF. CDR3 DNA: TGTGCCAGCAGCCTCGGGACAAAGAATTCACCCCTCCACTTT.

This clonotype was counted many times. The V call is TRBV7-9, the J call TRBJ2-5; D possibly corresponds to TRBD2 (6 bases). CDR3 length equals 14 residues. Germline CDR1 and CDR2: SEHNR and FQNEAQ (reference sequence). V shed 4 bases and J shed 4 bases, with 13 bases lying between them. The CDR3 reads CASSSLTRAETQYF. The CDR3, as DNA: TGTGCCAGCAGCTCCCTGACTAGGGCAGAGACCCAGTACTTC.

This clonotype was observed at least ten times. The chain links TRBV12-3 or TRBV12-4 to TRBJ1-1, with no clear D. V lost 6 bases to trimming and J lost 1 base, with 15 bases between them. The CDR3 consists of 15 residues. In DNA, the CDR3 is TGTGCCAGCAGCCAGTTTGGCGACTGGAACACTGAAGCTTTCTTT. Its protein product is CASSQFGDWNTEAFF.

The rearrangement links TRBV20-1 to TRBJ2-7; D remains unclear. CDR1 is DFQATT, CDR2 SNEGSKA, per germline (reference sequence). This CDR3 spans 14 amino acids. The V end was cut by 5 bases, the J end by 3 bases, with 17 bases between. The CDR3 DNA follows: TGCAGTGCTGGACGGTTTAGGCTAAACTACGAGCAGTACTTC. The encoded protein is CSAGRFRLNYEQYF.

This clonotype occurred many times. The chain couples TRBV12-3 or TRBV12-4 to TRBJ1-2, with 9 bases aligning to TRBD1. The V and J ends lost 5 bases and 3 bases, in that order; junction bases with no gene match: 7. The CDR3 contains 15 residues. The chain's CDR3 is CASSPPRQGDYGYTF. DNA for the CDR3: TGTGCCAGCAGTCCGCCCCGACAGGGGGACTATGGCTACACCTTC.

This clonotype was detected many times. The V and J genes are TRBV29-1 and TRBJ2-7; 9 positions agree with TRBD1. After removal of 0 bases from V and 5 bases from J, the junction contained 2 bases not matched to a gene. Germline-derived CDR1 and CDR2 are SQVTM and ANQGSEA. The CDR3 totals 13 residues. CDR3 nucleotides: TGCAGCGTTGAAGAAACAGGGGGCCACGAGCAGTACTTC. Translated: CSVEETGGHEQYF.

The table lists this clonotype with many counts. The chain is built from TRBV5-5 and TRBJ1-5; 7 nucleotides line up with TRBD1. Germline loops: CDR1 SGHKS, CDR2 YYEKEE (reference sequence). Germline trimming cut 0 bases from V and 4 bases from J; bases unmatched to any gene: 1. The CDR3 consists of 14 residues. For the CDR3, the DNA is TGTGCCAGCAGCTTGGCGGACAGGAATCAGCCCCAGCATTTT. Amino acid sequence: CASSLADRNQPQHF. Supplemented by reference TRBV5-5 and TRBJ1-5, the full variable domain reads DAGVTQSPTHLIKTRGQQVTLRCSPISGHKSVSWYQQVLGQGPQFIFQYYEKEERGRGNFPDRFSARQFPNYSSELNVNALLLGDSALYLCASSLADRNQPQHFGDGTRLSIL.

This chain uses TRBV27 with TRBJ2-6; possible D gene TRBD1, 5 bases. Trimming stripped 9 bases from V and 0 bases from J, with 15 bases between. CDR3 length: 16 amino acids. Germline loops: CDR1 MNHEY, CDR2 SMNVEV (reference sequence). CDR3 sequence: CASLGRVTSGANVLTF. The DNA of the CDR3 is TGTGCCAGTCTTGGCAGGGTAACCTCTGGGGCCAACGTCCTGACTTTC.

As for this clonotype: A junction end diverges from the germline sequence, so it may reflect a read error. This chain joins TRBV7-8 and TRBJ2-7; 8 bases match TRBD2. CDR1 and CDR2 from the germline V gene are SGHVS and FQNEAQ. The CDR3 sequence is 16 residues long. As DNA, the CDR3 is TGTGCCAGCAGCTTAGGCGGGGGGACGAGCTCCTACGAGCTGTACTTC. Translated: CASSLGGGTSSYELYF.

This clonotype appeared a few times. The J gene is TRBJ1-1, the V gene TRBV6-4; weak D call: TRBD1 (6 bases). The CDR3 runs to 15 residues. The V gene lost 6 bases and the J gene lost 0 bases, with 14 bases spanning the gap. Germline V gene lookup returns CDR1 MRHNA and CDR2 SNTAGT. The CDR3 spells CASSPTRGVNTEAFF. CDR3 coding DNA: TGTGCCAGCAGCCCGACTAGGGGGGTGAACACTGAAGCTTTCTTT.

This clonotype has a count of ten or more. This chain connects TRBV12-3 or TRBV12-4 to TRBJ2-3; no reliable D call. The V end lost 3 bases, the J end lost 0 bases, and 10 bases lay between the germline ends. The CDR3 runs to 15 residues. The CDR3 DNA reads as TGTGCCAGCAGTTTGGTGGCAGCCAGCACAGATACGCAGTATTTT. This encodes CASSLVAASTDTQYF.

In this sample, this clonotype turned up many times. This chain links TRBV19 with TRBJ1-5; TRBD1 matches 10 bases. This CDR3 comprises 15 residues. Germline loops: CDR1 LNHDA, CDR2 SQIVND (reference sequence). J was trimmed by 5 bases and V by 4 bases; bases with no gene match: 5. This chain's CDR3 is CASSTPGQGDQPQHF. DNA for the CDR3: TGTGCCAGTAGTACCCCCGGACAGGGGGATCAGCCCCAGCATTTT.

This clonotype was observed a few times. A much larger clone is a single base away; this may be a read error. No conserved phenylalanine or tryptophan ends this CDR3, so it is likely a read error. J is TRBJ2-7 and V is TRBV29-1; a weak D match, TRBD1 (6 bases). Germline V gives CDR1 SQVTM, CDR2 ANQGSEA. Trimming pared 0 bases from V and 0 bases from J, leaving 15 bases between. The CDR3 consists of 16 residues. The CDR3 DNA sequence: TGCAGCGTTGAAGAGTGGGGGCGACGGACCTCCTACGAGCAGTACTCC. Residues: CSVEEWGRRTSYEQYS.

This clonotype has just a few counts. A much larger clone is a single base away; this may be a read error. V gene TRBV5-1 combines with J gene TRBJ2-1; D may be TRBD2 (5 bases). The CDR3 spans 16 residues. Germline CDR1 reads SGHRS; CDR2 reads YFSETQ. The CDR3 here is CAGSLRGLDSYNEQFF. DNA for the CDR3: TGCGCCGGCAGCTTGAGAGGGCTTGATTCCTACAATGAGCAGTTCTTC.

The V and J genes are TRBV15 and TRBJ2-2; 9 bases map to TRBD1. The CDR3 consists of 16 residues. V was pared by 5 bases and J by 4 bases, with 8 bases of the junction left unmatched. The germline V gene has CDR1 LNHNV and CDR2 YYDKDF (reference sequence). CDR3 sequence (DNA): TGTGCCACCAGCGTACCCGGGACAGGGACCACCGGGGAGCTGTTTTTT. This encodes CATSVPGTGTTGELFF.